This T cell receptor (beta chain) was captured by sequencing in a study of shared clonotypes between healthy human individuals. Study-level background: Researchers assigned three CD4 naive, three CD4 memory, two CD8 naive and one CD8 memory plate to each donor. Study results and caveats: Having only a few donors restricted how much genetic and exposure-history diversity was captured. Sequencing depth was a factor that was expected to affect clonotype sharing among donors. Generally, naive subsets (rather than memory subsets) showed larger estimated richness.

Of note for this clone: Its antigen remains unidentified.

V dropped 6 bases and J dropped 5; count of bases not matched to a gene: 13. The V gene's germline CDR1 is SGHTA and CDR2 FQGNSA. The CDR3 has 16 residues. Profiled with immunoSEQ multiplex PCR; TCRdb holds only in-frame clones, not every one. The table lists 550,000 to 700,000 clones, approximately 73% of them singletons. The material sequenced was memory CD4+ T cells sorted from blood. Subset reported: CD45RA-negative fraction. The chain has TRBV7-2 and TRBJ2-1; 7 bases are shared with TRBD1. The receptor was isolated from a woman in her 30s in good health. The DNA of the CDR3 is TGTGCCAGCAGGTTACTACAGGGGTATATGGACAATGAGCAGTTCTTC. Amino acids: CASRLLQGYMDNEQFF.